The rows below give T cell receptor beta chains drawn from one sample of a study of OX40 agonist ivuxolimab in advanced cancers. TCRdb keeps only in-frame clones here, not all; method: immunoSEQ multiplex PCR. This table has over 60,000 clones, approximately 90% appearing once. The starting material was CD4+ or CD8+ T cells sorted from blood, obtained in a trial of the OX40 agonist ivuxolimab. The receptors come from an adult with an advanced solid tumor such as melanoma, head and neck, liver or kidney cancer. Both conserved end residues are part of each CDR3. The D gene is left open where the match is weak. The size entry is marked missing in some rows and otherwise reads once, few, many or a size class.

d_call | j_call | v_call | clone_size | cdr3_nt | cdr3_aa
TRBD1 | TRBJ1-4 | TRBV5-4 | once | TGTGCCAGCAGCATCCGGGACAGGGGGGAAAAACTGTTTTTT | CASSIRDRGEKLFF
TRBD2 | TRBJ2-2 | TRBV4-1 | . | TGCGCCAGCAGCCAGGGGACTAGCGGGGGGGCTAAGGTTCGTCGCACCGGGGAGCTGTTTTTT | CASSQGTSGGAKVRRTGELFF
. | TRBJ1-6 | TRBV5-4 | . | TGTGCCAGCAGCTTGGATGGAGACCATAATTCACCCCTCCACTTT | CASSLDGDHNSPLHF
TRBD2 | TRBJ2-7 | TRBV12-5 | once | TGTGCTAGTGGTTTAACCCTAGCGGGACCCGAGCCCGAGCAGTACTTC | CASGLTLAGPEPEQYF
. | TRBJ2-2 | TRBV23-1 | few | TGCGCCAGCAGTCACTCTGAAGGGGCGAACACCGGGGAGCTGTTTTTT | CASSHSEGANTGELFF
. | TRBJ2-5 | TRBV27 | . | TGTGCCAGCAGTTCTGGCAGGGGCTGGTTAGAGACCCAGTACTTC | CASSSGRGWLETQYF
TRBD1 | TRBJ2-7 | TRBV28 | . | TGTGCCAGCAGGCGGACAGGGTACTACGAGCAGTACTTC | CASRRTGYYEQYF
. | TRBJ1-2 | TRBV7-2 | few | TGTGCCAGCAGCTTCCCCCAGACCAGGGTCGATGGCTACACCTTC | CASSFPQTRVDGYTF
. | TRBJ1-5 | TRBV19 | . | TGTGCCAGTAGAGGGGGGGGCAATCAGCCCCAGCATTTT | CASRGGGNQPQHF
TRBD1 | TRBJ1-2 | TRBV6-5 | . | TGTGCCAGCAGTTACTCCGACAGGGACGGTGGCTACACCTTC | CASSYSDRDGGYTF
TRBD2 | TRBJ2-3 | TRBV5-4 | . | TGTGCCAGCAGCATCACTAGCGGGTACAACACAGATACGCAGTATTTT | CASSITSGYNTDTQYF
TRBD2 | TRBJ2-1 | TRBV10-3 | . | TGTGCCATCACGGGCAGCGGGGGGGGCTCCTACAATGAGCAGTTCTTC | CAITGSGGGSYNEQFF
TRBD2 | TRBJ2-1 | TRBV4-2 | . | TGTGCCAGCAGCCAAAAAACTAGCGGTTCCTACAATGAGCAGTTCTTC | CASSQKTSGSYNEQFF
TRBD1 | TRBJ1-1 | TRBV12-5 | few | TGTGCTAGTGGTTCGCGGACAGGGCCGTTTGAAGCTTTCTTT | CASGSRTGPFEAFF
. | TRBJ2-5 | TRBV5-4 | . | TGTGCCAGCAGCTATTCCAAGACGGGGCTTGGGGAGACCCAGTACTTC | CASSYSKTGLGETQYF
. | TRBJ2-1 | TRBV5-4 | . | TGTGCCAGCAGCAGCGTGCTTGGGACAATGAGCAATGAGCAGTTCTTC | CASSSVLGTMSNEQFF
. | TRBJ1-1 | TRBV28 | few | TGTGCCAGCAGTGTGCCCGTTAGGGCTACTGAAGCTTTCTTT | CASSVPVRATEAFF
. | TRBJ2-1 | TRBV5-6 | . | TGTGCCAGCAGCTCTACAGGGCCTCATGAGCAGTTCTTC | CASSSTGPHEQFF
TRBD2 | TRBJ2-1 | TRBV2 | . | TGTGCCAGCAGTGGGACTAGCGGGGGGGGCGTTGAGCAGTTCTTC | CASSGTSGGGVEQFF
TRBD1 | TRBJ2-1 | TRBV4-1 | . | TGCGCCAGCAGCCAAGGGGGCTTCGGGACAGACTACAATGAGCAGTTCTTC | CASSQGGFGTDYNEQFF
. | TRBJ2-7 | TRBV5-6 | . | TGTGCCAGCAGCTTGCGAGGGAAGGGCCCTAAGCAGTACTTC | CASSLRGKGPKQYF
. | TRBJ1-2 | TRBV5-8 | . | TGTGCCAGCAGCTTGGACAGGGCCTTCTACACCTTC | CASSLDRAFYTF
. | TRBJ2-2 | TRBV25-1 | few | TGTGCCAGCCTACAGGACGGGAACACCGGGGAGCTGTTTTTT | CASLQDGNTGELFF
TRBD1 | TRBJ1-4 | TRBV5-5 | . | TGTGCCAGCAGCTTGACAGGGGGCCAAGAAAAACTGTTTTTT | CASSLTGGQEKLFF
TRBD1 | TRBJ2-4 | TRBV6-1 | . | TGTGCCAGCGAGAATAACAGGGGGCCCAAAAACATTCAGTACTTC | CASENNRGPKNIQYF
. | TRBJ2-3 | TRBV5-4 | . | TGTGCCAGCATCCTGACTCCCAGCACAGATACGCAGTATTTT | CASILTPSTDTQYF
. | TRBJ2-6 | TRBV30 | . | TGTGCCTGGGGGAGCTCTGGGGCCAACGTCCTGACTTTC | CAWGSSGANVLTF
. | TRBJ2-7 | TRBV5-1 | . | TGCGCCAGCAGCACTGGCAGCGGGCCTATCTACGAGCAGTACTTC | CASSTGSGPIYEQYF
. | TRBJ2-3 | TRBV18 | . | TGTGCCAGCCATACCGGGACTCAAGAGGTGGATACGCAGTATTTT | CASHTGTQEVDTQYF
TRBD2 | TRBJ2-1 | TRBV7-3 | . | TGTGCCAGCAGCTGGACACCGGGACTAGGACATAACAATGAGCAGTTCTTC | CASSWTPGLGHNNEQFF
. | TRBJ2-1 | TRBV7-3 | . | TGTGCCAGCAGCTCTGGGAATTCCCACAATGAGCAGTTCTTC | CASSSGNSHNEQFF
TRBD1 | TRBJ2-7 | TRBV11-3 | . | TGTGCCAGCAGCTATACAGGGGGTCCCTACGAGCAGTACTTC | CASSYTGGPYEQYF
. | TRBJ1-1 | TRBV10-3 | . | TGTGCCATCAGTGTCGGGACGGTGATGAACACTGAAGCTTTCTTT | CAISVGTVMNTEAFF
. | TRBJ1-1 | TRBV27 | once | TGTGCCAGCAGTTTTTCCCCGAGGGCCGGGAACACTGAAGCTTTCTTT | CASSFSPRAGNTEAFF
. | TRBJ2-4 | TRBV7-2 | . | TGTGCCAGCAGCCCTCAGGGTGGGGACAAAAACATTCAGTACTTC | CASSPQGGDKNIQYF
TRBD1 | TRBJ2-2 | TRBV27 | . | TGTGCCAGCAGTAAACGGCAGGGGGCGGACGGGGAGCTGTTTTTT | CASSKRQGADGELFF
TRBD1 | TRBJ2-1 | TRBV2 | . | TGTGCCAGCGCGGGACAGGGGGACAACAATGAGCAGTTCTTC | CASAGQGDNNEQFF
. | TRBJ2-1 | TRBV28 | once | TGTGCCAGCAGTTTATGGGGGCCGGGGGAGCATGAGCAGTTCTTC | CASSLWGPGEHEQFF
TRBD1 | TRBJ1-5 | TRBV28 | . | TGTGCCAGCAGCCAAATCAGGACAGGGAATCATCAGCCCCAGCATTTT | CASSQIRTGNHQPQHF
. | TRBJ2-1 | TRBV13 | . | TGTGCCAGCAGCTTAAGGAGAGGCAATGAGCAGTTCTTC | CASSLRRGNEQFF
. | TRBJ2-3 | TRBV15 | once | TGTGCCACCAGCAGAGATGTGGGCCTAGGGACAGATACGCAGTATTTT | CATSRDVGLGTDTQYF